This T cell receptor (beta chain) was sequenced during a study of cytomegalovirus exposure and HLA in healthy donors. Germline V gene lookup returns CDR1 MNHNS and CDR2 SASEGT. Trimming left V 6 bases short and J 1 base short, with 9 bases between. The CDR3 sequence is 13 residues long. This table comes from immunoSEQ multiplex PCR, and its TCRdb copy is limited to in-frame clones, with some not included. The data show fewer than 150,000 clones, roughly 90% seen once. These donors were members of the roughly 120-subject validation cohort, a group separate from the approximately 640-subject first cohort.

V gene TRBV6-1 combines with J gene TRBJ1-1; possible D gene TRBD1, 6 bases. This clonotype originated in a man aged 25 to 45 in good health and CMV-seronegative. Sample: PBMCs. DNA of the CDR3: TGTGCCAGCAGCGTCAGGGGGAACACTGAAGCTTTCTTT. It specifies CASSVRGNTEAFF.